This T cell receptor (beta chain) derives from a study of control samples from healthy donors and cancer patients. The method was immunoSEQ multiplex PCR; TCRdb's version includes in-frame clones alone and lacks a portion of them. The table has approximately 74,000 clones, about 94% seen once. CDR1 is SGHKS and CDR2 is YYEKEE in the germline V gene (reference sequence). The CDR3 is 12 residues long. V dropped 4 bases and J dropped 11; count of bases not matched to a gene: 5. This clone appeared a single time. The material sequenced was blood. The TCR originated in a woman aged 30 to 39 in good health. The V call is TRBV5-5, the J call TRBJ1-5; 8 positions match TRBD1. The CDR3 nucleotides read TGTGCCAGCAGCCAGACAGGGGCGACCCAGCATTTT. It codes for CASSQTGATQHF.